The 3 T cell receptor beta chains presented below share a single source sample, sequenced in a study of blood T cell repertoires in COVID-19. This table comes from immunoSEQ multiplex PCR, and its TCRdb copy is limited to in-frame clones, with some not included. The repertoire holds about 230,000 clones, with 80% to 90% as singletons. The sequenced sample consisted of peripheral blood. The receptors stem from a man aged 40-49 years with acute or convalescent COVID-19.

This CDR3 is CASSTRQVSYNEQFF. Here the CDR3 DNA reads TGTGCCAGCAGCACTCGACAGGTTTCCTACAATGAGCAGTTCTTC. This chain uses TRBV9 with TRBJ2-1; maybe TRBD1 (6 bases). CDR1 is SGDLS, CDR2 YYNGEE, per germline. This CDR3 contains 15 residues. V shed 4 bases and J shed 1 base, with 12 bases lying between them.

This chain links TRBV5-6 with TRBJ1-2, with TRBD1 as a possible D gene (5 bases). V was clipped by 6 bases and J by 4 bases, with 16 bases between them. CDR3 length: 14 amino acids. Germline values: CDR1 SGHDT, CDR2 YYEEEE. CDR3 sequence: CASTLGGTSYGYTF. The CDR3 coding sequence is TGTGCCAGCACCCTTGGAGGGACGTCCTATGGCTACACCTTC.

This clone was seen once. V gene TRBV10-1 combines with J gene TRBJ1-1; D perhaps matches TRBD1 (6 bases). This CDR3 is 14 amino acids long. Trimming stripped 6 bases from V and 3 bases from J, with 14 bases between. The V gene's germline CDR1 is WNHNN and CDR2 SYGVQD (reference sequence). In DNA form, the CDR3 reads TGCGCCAGCAGGTTATCAGGGGTGCACACTGAAGCTTTCTTT. Its translation is CASRLSGVHTEAFF.